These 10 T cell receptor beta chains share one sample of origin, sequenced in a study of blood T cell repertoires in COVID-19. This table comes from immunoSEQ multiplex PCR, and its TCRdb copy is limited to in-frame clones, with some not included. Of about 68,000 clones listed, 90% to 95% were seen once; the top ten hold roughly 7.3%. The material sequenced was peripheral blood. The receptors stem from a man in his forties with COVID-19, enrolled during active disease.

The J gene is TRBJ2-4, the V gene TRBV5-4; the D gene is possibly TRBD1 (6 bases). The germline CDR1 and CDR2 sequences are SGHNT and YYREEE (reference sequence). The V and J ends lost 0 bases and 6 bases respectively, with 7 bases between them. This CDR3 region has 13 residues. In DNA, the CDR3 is TGTGCCAGCAGCTTGGCAGGGGTAAACATTCAGTACTTC. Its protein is CASSLAGVNIQYF.

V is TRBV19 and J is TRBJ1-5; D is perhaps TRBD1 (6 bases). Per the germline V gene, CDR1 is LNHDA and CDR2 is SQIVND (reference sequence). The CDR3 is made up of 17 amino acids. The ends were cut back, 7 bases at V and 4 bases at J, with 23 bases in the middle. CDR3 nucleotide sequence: TGTGCCAGTACCCCCTCCCCTAGACAGGAGTCTAATCAGCCCCAGCATTTT. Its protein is CASTPSPRQESNQPQHF.

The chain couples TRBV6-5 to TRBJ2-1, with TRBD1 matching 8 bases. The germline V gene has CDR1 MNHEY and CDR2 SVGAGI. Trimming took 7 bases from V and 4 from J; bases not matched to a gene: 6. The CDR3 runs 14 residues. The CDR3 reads CASTNGQGYNEQFF. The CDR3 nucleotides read TGTGCCAGCACCAACGGACAGGGTTACAATGAGCAGTTCTTC.

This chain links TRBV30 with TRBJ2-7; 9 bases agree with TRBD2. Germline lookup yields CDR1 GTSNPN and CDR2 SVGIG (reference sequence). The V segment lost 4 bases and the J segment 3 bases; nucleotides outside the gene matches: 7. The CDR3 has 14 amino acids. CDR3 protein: CAWTRAGGYYEQYF. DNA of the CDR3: TGTGCCTGGACCCGAGCGGGGGGCTACTACGAGCAGTACTTC.

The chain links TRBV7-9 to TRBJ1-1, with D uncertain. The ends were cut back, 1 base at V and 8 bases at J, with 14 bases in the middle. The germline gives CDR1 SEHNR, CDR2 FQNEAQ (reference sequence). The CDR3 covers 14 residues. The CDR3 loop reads CASSLVTSGAEAFF. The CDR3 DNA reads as TGTGCCAGCAGCTTAGTCACGTCGGGAGCCGAAGCTTTCTTT.

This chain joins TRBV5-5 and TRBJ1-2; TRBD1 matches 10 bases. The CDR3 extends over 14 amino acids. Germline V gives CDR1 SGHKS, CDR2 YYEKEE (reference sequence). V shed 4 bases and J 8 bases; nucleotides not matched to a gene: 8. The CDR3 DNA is TGTGCCAGCAGCGACGGACAGGGGGAGAAGGGCTACACCTTC. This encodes CASSDGQGEKGYTF.

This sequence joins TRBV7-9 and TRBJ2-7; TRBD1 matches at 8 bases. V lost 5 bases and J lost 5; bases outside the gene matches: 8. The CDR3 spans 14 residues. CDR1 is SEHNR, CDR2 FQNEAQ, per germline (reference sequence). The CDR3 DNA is TGTGCCAGCAGCACTGGACAGGGATTCAACGAGCAGTACTTC. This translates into CASSTGQGFNEQYF.

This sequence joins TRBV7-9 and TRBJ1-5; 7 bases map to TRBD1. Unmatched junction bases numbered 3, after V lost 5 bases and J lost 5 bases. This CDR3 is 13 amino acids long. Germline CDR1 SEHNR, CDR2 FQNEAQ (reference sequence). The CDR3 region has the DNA TGTGCCAGCAGCGGGACAGTGGATCAGCCCCAGCATTTT. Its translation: CASSGTVDQPQHF.

CDR3 loop: CASSLGEGNQKLFF. CDR3 nucleotide sequence: TGTGCCAGCAGCTTAGGGGAGGGGAATCAAAAACTGTTTTTT. V usage is TRBV7-8 and J usage is TRBJ1-4, with D perhaps TRBD1 (5 bases). The CDR3 is made up of 14 amino acids. V lost 1 base, J lost 9 bases, and 12 bases lay in between. Per the germline V gene, CDR1 is SGHVS and CDR2 is FQNEAQ.

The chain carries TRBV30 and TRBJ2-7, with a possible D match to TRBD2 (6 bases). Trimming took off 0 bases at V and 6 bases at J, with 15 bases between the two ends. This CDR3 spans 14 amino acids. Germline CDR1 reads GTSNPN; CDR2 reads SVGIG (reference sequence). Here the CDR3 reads CAWSVGGTPGEQYF. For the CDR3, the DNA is TGTGCCTGGAGTGTAGGCGGGACCCCGGGCGAGCAGTACTTC.